This TCR beta chain was identified in a study of blood T cell repertoires in COVID-19. V gave up 6 bases and J gave up 4 bases, with 15 bases separating them. The CDR3 is 14 residues long. Germline V CDR1 and CDR2: LGHDT, YNNKEL (reference sequence). Sequenced by immunoSEQ multiplex PCR; TCRdb stores in-frame clones only, minus some. The sample carries roughly 27,000 clones, approximately 90% recorded once. Sequencing was performed on peripheral blood. This sequence was found in a human donor in a cohort sampled during active COVID-19. The rearrangement uses TRBV3-1 (or the pseudogene TRBV3-2) and TRBJ1-1; D may be TRBD1 (6 bases). The CDR3 spells CASSLNRDITEAFF. The CDR3 DNA reads TGTGCCAGCAGTCTAAACAGGGATATCACTGAAGCTTTCTTT.